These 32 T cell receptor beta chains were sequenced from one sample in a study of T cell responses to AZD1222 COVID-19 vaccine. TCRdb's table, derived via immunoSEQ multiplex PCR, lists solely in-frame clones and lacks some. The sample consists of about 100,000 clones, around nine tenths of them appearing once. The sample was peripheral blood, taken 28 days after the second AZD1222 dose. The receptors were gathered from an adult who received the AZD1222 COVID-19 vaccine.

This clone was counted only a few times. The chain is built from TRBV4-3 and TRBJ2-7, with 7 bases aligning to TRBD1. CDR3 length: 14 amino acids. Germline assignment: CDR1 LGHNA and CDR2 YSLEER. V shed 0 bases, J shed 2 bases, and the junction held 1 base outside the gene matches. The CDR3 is CASSQDRGTYEQYF. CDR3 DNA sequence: TGCGCCAGCAGCCAAGACAGGGGGACCTACGAGCAGTACTTC.

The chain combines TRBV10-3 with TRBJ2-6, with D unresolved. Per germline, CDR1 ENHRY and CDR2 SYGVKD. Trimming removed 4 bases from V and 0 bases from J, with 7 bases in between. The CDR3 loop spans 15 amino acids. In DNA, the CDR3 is TGTGCCATCAGTGCCCGATCCTCTGGGGCCAACGTCCTGACTTTC. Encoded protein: CAISARSSGANVLTF.

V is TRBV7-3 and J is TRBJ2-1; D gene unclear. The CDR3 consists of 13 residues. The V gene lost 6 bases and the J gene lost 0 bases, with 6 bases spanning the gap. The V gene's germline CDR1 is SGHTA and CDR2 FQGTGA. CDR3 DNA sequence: TGTGCCAGCAGAAGGGCCTCCTACAATGAGCAGTTCTTC. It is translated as CASRRASYNEQFF.

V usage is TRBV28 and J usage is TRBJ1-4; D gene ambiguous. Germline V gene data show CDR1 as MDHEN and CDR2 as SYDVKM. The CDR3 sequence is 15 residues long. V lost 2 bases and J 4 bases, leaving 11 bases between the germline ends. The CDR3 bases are TGTGCCAGCAGTTTAAGGTACCGGATTAATGAAAAACTGTTTTTT. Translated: CASSLRYRINEKLFF.

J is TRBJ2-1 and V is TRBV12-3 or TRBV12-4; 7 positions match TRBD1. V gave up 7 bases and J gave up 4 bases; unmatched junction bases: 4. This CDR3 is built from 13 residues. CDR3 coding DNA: TGTGCCAGCAAGGCAGGGGGTTACAATGAGCAGTTCTTC. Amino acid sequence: CASKAGGYNEQFF.

CDR3 in DNA: TGTGCCAGCAGCGCAGGACAGGGCCTGAACACTGAAGCTTTCTTT. Translating it yields CASSAGQGLNTEAFF. The J gene is TRBJ1-1, the V gene TRBV11-2, with 8 bases aligning to TRBD1. V lost 5 bases and J lost 0; bases outside the gene matches: 5. The germline CDR1 and CDR2 sequences are SGHAT and FQNNGV. This CDR3 has 15 residues.

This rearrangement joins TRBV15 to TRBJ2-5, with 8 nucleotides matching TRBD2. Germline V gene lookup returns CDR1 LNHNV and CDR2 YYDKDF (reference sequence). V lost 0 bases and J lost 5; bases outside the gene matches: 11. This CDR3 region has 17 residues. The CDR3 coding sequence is TGTGCCACCAGCAGAGATTTGACGGGACTAGTTGTCGAGACCCAGTACTTC. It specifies CATSRDLTGLVVETQYF. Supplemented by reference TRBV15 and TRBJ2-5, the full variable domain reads DAMVIQNPRYQVTQFGKPVTLSCSQTLNHNVMYWYQQKSSQAPKLLFHYYDKDFNNEADTPDNFQSRRPNTSFCFLDIRSPGLGDTAMYLCATSRDLTGLVVETQYFGPGTRLLVL.

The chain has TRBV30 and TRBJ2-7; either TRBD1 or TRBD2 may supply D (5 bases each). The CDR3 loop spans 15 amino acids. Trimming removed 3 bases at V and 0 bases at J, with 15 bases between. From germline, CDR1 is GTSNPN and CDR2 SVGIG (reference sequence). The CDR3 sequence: CAWSVGQGASYEQYF. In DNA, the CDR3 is TGTGCCTGGAGCGTCGGGCAGGGAGCCTCCTACGAGCAGTACTTC.

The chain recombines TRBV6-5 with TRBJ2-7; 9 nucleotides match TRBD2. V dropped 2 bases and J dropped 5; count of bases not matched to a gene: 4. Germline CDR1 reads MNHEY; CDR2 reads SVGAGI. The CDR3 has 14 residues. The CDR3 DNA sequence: TGTGCCAGCAGTTACCCGGGACTAGCTGACGAGCAGTACTTC. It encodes CASSYPGLADEQYF.

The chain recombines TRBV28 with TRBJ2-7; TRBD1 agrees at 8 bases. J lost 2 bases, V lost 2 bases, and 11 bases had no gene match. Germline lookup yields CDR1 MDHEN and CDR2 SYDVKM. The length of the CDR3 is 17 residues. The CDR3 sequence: CASSLSSGGDFTYEQYF. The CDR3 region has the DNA TGTGCCAGCAGTTTAAGTTCAGGGGGCGATTTCACCTACGAGCAGTACTTC.

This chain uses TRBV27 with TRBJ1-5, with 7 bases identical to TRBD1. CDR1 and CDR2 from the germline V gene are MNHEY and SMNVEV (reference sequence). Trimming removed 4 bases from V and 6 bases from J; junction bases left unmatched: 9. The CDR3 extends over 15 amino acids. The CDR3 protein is CASSSDRGGSQPQHF. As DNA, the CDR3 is TGTGCCAGCAGTTCGGACAGAGGGGGCAGTCAGCCCCAGCATTTT.

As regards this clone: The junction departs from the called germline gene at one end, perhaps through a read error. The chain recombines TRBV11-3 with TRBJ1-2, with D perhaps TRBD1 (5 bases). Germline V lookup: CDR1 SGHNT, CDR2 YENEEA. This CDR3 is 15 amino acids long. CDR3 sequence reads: CASSLGAIEGFGYTF. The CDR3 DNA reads TGTGCCAGCAGTTTAGGGGCGATCGAAGGATTTGGCTACACCTTC. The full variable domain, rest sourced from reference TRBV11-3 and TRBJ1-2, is EAGVVQSPRYKIIEKKQPVAFWCNPISGHNTLYWYLQNLGQGPELLIRYENEEAVDDSQLPKDRFSAERLKGVDSTLKIQPAELGDSAVYLCASSLGAIEGFGYTFGSGTRLTVV.

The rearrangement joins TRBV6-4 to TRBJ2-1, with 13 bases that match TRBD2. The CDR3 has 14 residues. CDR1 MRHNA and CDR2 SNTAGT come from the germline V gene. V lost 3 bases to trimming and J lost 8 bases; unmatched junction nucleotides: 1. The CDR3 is CASSEGLAGDEQFF. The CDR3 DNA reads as TGTGCCAGCAGTGAAGGACTAGCGGGAGATGAGCAGTTCTTC.

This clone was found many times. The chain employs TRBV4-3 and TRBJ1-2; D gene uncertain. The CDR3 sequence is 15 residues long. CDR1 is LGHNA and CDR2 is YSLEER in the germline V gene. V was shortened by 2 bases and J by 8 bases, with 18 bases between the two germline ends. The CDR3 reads CASSQYISGSGGYTF. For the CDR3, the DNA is TGCGCCAGCAGCCAATACATCTCCGGTAGTGGAGGCTACACCTTC.

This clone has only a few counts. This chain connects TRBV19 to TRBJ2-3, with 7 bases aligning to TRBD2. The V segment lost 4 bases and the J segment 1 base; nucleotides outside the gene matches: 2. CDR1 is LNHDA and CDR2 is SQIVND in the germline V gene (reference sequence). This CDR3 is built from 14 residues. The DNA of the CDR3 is TGTGCCAGTAGTACCAGCGGGGGCACAGATACGCAGTATTTT. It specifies CASSTSGGTDTQYF.

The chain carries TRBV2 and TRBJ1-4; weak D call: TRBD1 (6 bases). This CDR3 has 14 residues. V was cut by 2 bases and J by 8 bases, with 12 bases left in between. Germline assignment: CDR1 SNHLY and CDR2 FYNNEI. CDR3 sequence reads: CASSETGAGEKLFF. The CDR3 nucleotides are TGTGCCAGCAGTGAAACGGGGGCGGGAGAAAAACTGTTTTTT.

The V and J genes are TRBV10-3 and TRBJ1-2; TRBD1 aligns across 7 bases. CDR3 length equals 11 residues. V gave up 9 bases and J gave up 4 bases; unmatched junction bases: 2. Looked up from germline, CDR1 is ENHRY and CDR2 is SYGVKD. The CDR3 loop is CAITGVYGYTF. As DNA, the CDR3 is TGTGCCATAACAGGGGTCTATGGCTACACCTTC.

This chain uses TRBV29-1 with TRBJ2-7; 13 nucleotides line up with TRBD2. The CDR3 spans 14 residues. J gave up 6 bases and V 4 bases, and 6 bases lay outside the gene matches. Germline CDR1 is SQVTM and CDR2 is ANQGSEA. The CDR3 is CSVGRTSGRPEQYF. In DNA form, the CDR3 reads TGCAGCGTTGGTCGGACTAGCGGGAGACCCGAGCAGTACTTC.

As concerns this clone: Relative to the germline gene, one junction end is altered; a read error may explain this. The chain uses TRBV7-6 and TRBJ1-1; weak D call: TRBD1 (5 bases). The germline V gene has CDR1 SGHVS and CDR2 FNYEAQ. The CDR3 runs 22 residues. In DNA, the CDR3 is TGTGCCAGCAGATTAGAGGTCCGCGGGTATAATCGCAGGGATCGAATTTACACTGAAGCTTTCTTT. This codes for CASRLEVRGYNRRDRIYTEAFF.

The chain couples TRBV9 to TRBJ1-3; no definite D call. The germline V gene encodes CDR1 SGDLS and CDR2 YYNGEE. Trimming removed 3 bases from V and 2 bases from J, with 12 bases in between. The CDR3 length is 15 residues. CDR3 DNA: TGTGCCAGCAGCGCCAGTCCCCCCCCTGGAAACACCATATATTTT. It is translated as CASSASPPPGNTIYF.

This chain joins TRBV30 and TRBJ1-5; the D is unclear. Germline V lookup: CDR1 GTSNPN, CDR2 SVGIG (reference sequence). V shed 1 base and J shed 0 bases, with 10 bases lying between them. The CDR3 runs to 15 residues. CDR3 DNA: TGTGCCTGGAGTGCCGGTTGGGTTAGCAATCAGCCCCAGCATTTT. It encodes CAWSAGWVSNQPQHF.

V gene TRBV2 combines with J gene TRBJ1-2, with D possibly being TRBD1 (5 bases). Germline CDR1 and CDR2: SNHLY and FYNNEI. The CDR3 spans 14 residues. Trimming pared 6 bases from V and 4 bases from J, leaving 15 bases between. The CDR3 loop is CASRSQGIGYGYTF. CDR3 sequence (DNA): TGTGCCAGCAGATCGCAGGGAATCGGCTATGGCTACACCTTC.

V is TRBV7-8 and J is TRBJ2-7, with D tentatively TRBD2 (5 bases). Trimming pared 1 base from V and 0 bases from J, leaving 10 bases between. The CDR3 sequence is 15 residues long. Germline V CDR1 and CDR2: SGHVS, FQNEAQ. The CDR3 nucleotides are TGTGCCAGCAGCTTAGTAAGCGGTAGCTCCTACGAGCAGTACTTC. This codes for CASSLVSGSSYEQYF.

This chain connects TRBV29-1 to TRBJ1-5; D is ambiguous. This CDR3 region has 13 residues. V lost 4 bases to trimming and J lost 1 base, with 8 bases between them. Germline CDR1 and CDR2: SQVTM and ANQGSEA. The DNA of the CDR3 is TGCAGCGTTGGGGCCACCAGCAATCAGCCCCAGCATTTT. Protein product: CSVGATSNQPQHF.

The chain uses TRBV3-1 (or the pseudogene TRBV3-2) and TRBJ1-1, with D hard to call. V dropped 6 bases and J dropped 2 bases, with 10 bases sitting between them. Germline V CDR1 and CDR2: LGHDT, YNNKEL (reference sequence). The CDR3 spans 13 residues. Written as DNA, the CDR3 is TGTGCCAGCAGTCAACGACTTAACACTGAAGCTTTCTTT. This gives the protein CASSQRLNTEAFF.

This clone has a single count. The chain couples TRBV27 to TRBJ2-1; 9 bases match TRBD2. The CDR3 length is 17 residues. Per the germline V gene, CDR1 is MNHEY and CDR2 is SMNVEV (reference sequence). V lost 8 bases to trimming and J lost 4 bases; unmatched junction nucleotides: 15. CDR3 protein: CASAPVGLASPYNEQFF. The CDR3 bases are TGTGCCAGCGCTCCGGTTGGACTAGCGAGTCCATACAATGAGCAGTTCTTC.

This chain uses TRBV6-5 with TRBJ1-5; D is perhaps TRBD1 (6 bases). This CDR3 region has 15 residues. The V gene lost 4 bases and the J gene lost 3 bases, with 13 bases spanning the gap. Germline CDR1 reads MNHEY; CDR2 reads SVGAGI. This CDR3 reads CASSFGRGANQPQHF. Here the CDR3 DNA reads TGTGCCAGCAGTTTTGGGAGGGGGGCCAATCAGCCCCAGCATTTT.

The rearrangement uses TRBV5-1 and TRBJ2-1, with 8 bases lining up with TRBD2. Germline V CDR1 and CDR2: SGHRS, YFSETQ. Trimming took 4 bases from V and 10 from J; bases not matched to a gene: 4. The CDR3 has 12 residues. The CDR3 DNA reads TGCGCCAGCAGCGTAGCGGGAAACGAGCAGTTCTTC. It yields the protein CASSVAGNEQFF.

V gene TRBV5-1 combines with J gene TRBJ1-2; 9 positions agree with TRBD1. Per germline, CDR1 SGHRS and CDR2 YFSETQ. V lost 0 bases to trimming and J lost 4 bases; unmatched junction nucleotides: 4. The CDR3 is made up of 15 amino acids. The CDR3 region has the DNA TGCGCCAGCAGCTTGGGCCCGGGACAGGGCTATGGCTACACCTTC. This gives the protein CASSLGPGQGYGYTF.

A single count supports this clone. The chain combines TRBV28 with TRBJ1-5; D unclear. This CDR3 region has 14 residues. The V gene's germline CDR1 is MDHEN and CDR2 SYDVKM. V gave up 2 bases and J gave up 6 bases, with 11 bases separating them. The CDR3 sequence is CASSLVPRSQPQHF. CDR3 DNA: TGTGCCAGCAGTTTAGTACCGCGATCTCAGCCCCAGCATTTT. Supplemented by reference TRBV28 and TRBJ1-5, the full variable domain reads DVKVTQSSRYLVKRTGEKVFLECVQDMDHENMFWYRQDPGLGLRLIYFSYDVKMKEKGDIPEGYSVSREKKERFSLILESASTNQTSMYLCASSLVPRSQPQHFGDGTRLSIL.

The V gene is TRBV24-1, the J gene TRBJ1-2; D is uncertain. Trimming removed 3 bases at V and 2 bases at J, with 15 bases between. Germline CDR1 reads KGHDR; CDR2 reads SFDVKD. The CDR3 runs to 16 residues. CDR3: CATSDAGAAGNYGYTF. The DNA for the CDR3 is TGTGCCACCAGTGATGCGGGCGCCGCGGGGAACTATGGCTACACCTTC.

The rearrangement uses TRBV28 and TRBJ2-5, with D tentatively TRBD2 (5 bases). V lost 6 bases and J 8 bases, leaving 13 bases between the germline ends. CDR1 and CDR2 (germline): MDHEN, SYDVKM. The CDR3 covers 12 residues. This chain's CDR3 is CASSPPGKTQYF. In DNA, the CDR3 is TGTGCCAGCAGCCCTCCCGGGAAAACCCAGTACTTC.